The entry below gives a single T cell receptor (beta chain) sequence along with its context. The data stem from a study of blood T cell repertoires in COVID-19. Authors' analysis steps: Amplification of reference gene primers was used by the study to estimate nucleated cell counts. Measured with immunoSEQ multiplex PCR; TCRdb has only the in-frame clones, and not every one. The DNA gave D and trimming, while V, J and clone size come from that table. The sample has about 20,000 clones, approximately 91% seen once. The sequenced material came from peripheral blood. This TCR derives from a human donor in a cohort sampled during active COVID-19.

This CDR3 is CASSFSVSSYEQYF. DNA of the CDR3: TGTGCCAGCAGCTTTTCAGTAAGCTCCTACGAGCAGTACTTC. This sequence joins TRBV7-2 and TRBJ2-7; D remains unclear. The germline V gene has CDR1 SGHTA and CDR2 FQGNSA. Trimming pared 3 bases from V and 0 bases from J, leaving 9 bases between. The CDR3 has 14 residues.